This T cell receptor (beta chain) was obtained from a study of blood T cell repertoires in COVID-19. The table came from immunoSEQ multiplex PCR; TCRdb's copy has only in-frame clones and leaves some out. The sample yields 250,000 or so clones, 80% to 90% seen once. Participants were placed into cohorts based on the clinical history they reported. CDR1 is LGHNA and CDR2 is YSLEER in the germline V gene. Trimming pared 3 bases from V and 2 bases from J, leaving 7 bases between. This CDR3 region has 13 residues. This sequence originates from a woman aged 45-60 years who had been exposed to COVID-19. The chain employs TRBV4-3 and TRBJ1-1, with D hard to call. Sequencing input: PBMCs or T cells enriched from blood (not recorded which). The CDR3, as DNA: TGCGCCAGCAGCCACAGCGTTAACACTGAAGCTTTCTTT. It encodes CASSHSVNTEAFF.